The next 24 T cell receptor beta chains were all read from a single sample in a study of early T cells in non-severe SARS-CoV-2 infection. TCRdb re-analysed the 5' RACE reads in MiXCR, keeping a single row per CDR3 protein. This table holds 20,000 or so distinct CDR3 sequences, 5.7% found once. Sequenced here: whole blood, sampled at baseline. The receptors were sampled from an adult who was a healthcare worker with PCR-confirmed SARS-CoV-2 infection or an uninfected control (not recorded which).

This clonotype has a count of ten or more. The chain carries TRBV7-2 and TRBJ2-3; no clear D gene. There are 14 residues in the CDR3. The germline V gene has CDR1 SGHTA and CDR2 FQGNSA. The V end lost 5 bases, the J end lost 1 base, and 10 bases lay between the germline ends. CDR3 DNA sequence: TGTGCCAGCAGCCGAGATGGGGGCACAGATACGCAGTATTTT. Translating gives CASSRDGGTDTQYF.

The chain uses TRBV6-2 or TRBV6-3 and TRBJ1-5; tentative D call: TRBD1 (6 bases). CDR3 size: 15 residues. V gave up 7 bases and J gave up 2 bases, with 15 bases separating them. Germline assignment: CDR1 MNHEY and CDR2 SVGEGT. The CDR3 loop reads CASTPQGAGNQPQHF. In DNA form, the CDR3 reads TGTGCCAGCACCCCACAGGGAGCGGGCAATCAGCCCCAGCATTTT.

J is TRBJ1-1 and V is TRBV29-1; 7 bases align to TRBD1. The CDR3 is 12 residues long. V was pared by 2 bases and J by 4 bases, with 1 base of the junction left unmatched. CDR1 is SQVTM and CDR2 is ANQGSEA in the germline V gene. The CDR3 sequence is CSVEQGGTEAFF. The CDR3 bases are TGCAGCGTTGAACAGGGGGGCACTGAAGCTTTCTTT.

By share of the sample, this clonotype is medium-sized. This sequence joins TRBV7-2 and TRBJ2-4, with no clear D. Trimming took 5 bases from V and 9 from J, leaving 17 bases between them. Per germline, CDR1 SGHTA and CDR2 FQGNSA. CDR3 length: 14 amino acids. CDR3 residues: CASSPPVTRIIQYF. Written as DNA, the CDR3 is TGTGCCAGCAGCCCCCCGGTCACAAGGATCATTCAGTACTTC.

The table lists this clonotype with a few counts. The V and J genes are TRBV5-1 and TRBJ2-5; 10 bases map to TRBD1. Germline values: CDR1 SGHRS, CDR2 YFSETQ. The CDR3 sequence is 15 residues long. V was clipped by 1 base and J by 2 bases; unmatched bases: 2. The chain's CDR3 is CASSLTGQGQETQYF. CDR3 DNA: TGCGCCAGCAGCTTGACGGGACAGGGGCAAGAGACCCAGTACTTC.

In this sample, this clonotype turned up once. V usage is TRBV3-1 and J usage is TRBJ2-5; D ambiguous. From germline, CDR1 is LGHDT and CDR2 YNNKEL (reference sequence). The CDR3 runs 13 residues. Trimming removed 2 bases from V and 9 bases from J, with 13 bases in between. The CDR3: CASSQPPGLAQYF. The CDR3 DNA reads TGTGCCAGCAGCCAACCGCCGGGTTTGGCCCAGTACTTC.

This clonotype was seen many times. This chain joins TRBV30 and TRBJ1-1, with a weak D call TRBD1 (6 bases). With 6 bases removed from V and 0 bases from J, the gap between germline ends came to 14 bases. The CDR3 is 14 amino acids. Germline loops: CDR1 GTSNPN, CDR2 SVGIG (reference sequence). For the CDR3, the DNA is TGTGCCTGCACTAACAGGGAAATGAACACTGAAGCTTTCTTT. This gives the protein CACTNREMNTEAFF.

The chain joins TRBV6-4 to TRBJ1-1; D is ambiguous. Germline values: CDR1 MRHNA, CDR2 SNTAGT. This CDR3 spans 13 amino acids. The V end was cut by 3 bases, the J end by 11 bases, with 16 bases between. This CDR3 reads CASSERLGSGAFF. DNA of the CDR3: TGTGCCAGCAGTGAGCGCTTGGGGAGTGGGGCTTTCTTT.

This rearrangement joins TRBV28 to TRBJ1-6; D not resolved. The CDR3 totals 15 residues. Germline V gives CDR1 MDHEN, CDR2 SYDVKM. V was cut by 5 bases and J by 0 bases, with 8 bases left in between. The chain's CDR3 is CASSHYSSYNSPLHF. CDR3 in DNA: TGTGCCAGCAGTCACTATAGCTCCTATAATTCACCCCTCCACTTT.

The V and J genes are TRBV4-3 and TRBJ1-2, with 8 bases fitting TRBD1. The CDR3 consists of 15 residues. J was trimmed by 6 bases and V by 0 bases; bases with no gene match: 6. Germline assignment: CDR1 LGHNA and CDR2 YSLEER. The CDR3 sequence: CASSQDFRGQHGYTF. As DNA, the CDR3 is TGCGCCAGCAGCCAAGATTTCAGGGGGCAGCATGGCTACACCTTC.

This clonotype showed up many times. The chain uses TRBV7-2 and TRBJ2-7; maybe TRBD2 (6 bases). Germline V gene sequence: CDR1 SGHTA, CDR2 FQGNSA. CDR3 size: 14 residues. V dropped 4 bases and J dropped 3 bases, with 13 bases sitting between them. DNA of the CDR3: TGTGCCAGCAGCTGGGCGGGACCCAACTACGAGCAGTACTTC. Translated, it gives CASSWAGPNYEQYF.

This clonotype was seen many times. The V call is TRBV20-1, the J call TRBJ2-1, with D perhaps assigned TRBD1 or TRBD2 (5 bases each). Germline V gene lookup returns CDR1 DFQATT and CDR2 SNEGSKA (reference sequence). The CDR3 covers 13 residues. The germline V and J ends were trimmed by 5 bases and 5 bases, with 13 bases remaining between them. The CDR3 DNA is TGCAGTGCTCCTCTGAGAGGGGACAATGAGCAGTTCTTC. This codes for CSAPLRGDNEQFF.

This clonotype appeared a few times. J is TRBJ1-2 and V is TRBV28, with no clear D. This CDR3 spans 11 amino acids. Germline CDR1 MDHEN, CDR2 SYDVKM. Trimming took 8 bases from V and 8 from J, leaving 12 bases between them. CDR3 in amino acids: CASGAEAGYTF. The CDR3 coding sequence is TGTGCCAGCGGAGCGGAGGCAGGCTACACCTTC.

This clonotype was detected ten times or more. V is TRBV7-9 and J is TRBJ1-5; D remains ambiguous. The CDR3 contains 14 residues. Looked up from germline, CDR1 is SEHNR and CDR2 is FQNEAQ (reference sequence). V shed 5 bases and J shed 5 bases, with 13 bases lying between them. Here the CDR3 DNA reads TGTGCCAGCAGCCAGGACGAGGCCTATCAGCCCCAGCATTTT. Translating it yields CASSQDEAYQPQHF. Filled out from reference TRBV7-9 and TRBJ1-5, the complete variable domain reads DTGVSQNPRHKITKRGQNVTFRCDPISEHNRLYWYRQTLGQGPEFLTYFQNEAQLEKSRLLSDRFSAERPKGSFSTLEIQRTEQGDSAMYLCASSQDEAYQPQHFGDGTRLSIL.

The V call is TRBV6-2 or TRBV6-3, the J call TRBJ1-5; 9 bases are shared with TRBD1. Germline V lookup: CDR1 MNHEY, CDR2 SVGEGT. V shed 7 bases and J 7 bases; nucleotides not matched to a gene: 2. The CDR3 length is 12 residues. The CDR3 coding sequence is TGTGCCAGCAAGACAGGGGGACAGCCCCAGCATTTT. Amino acid sequence: CASKTGGQPQHF.

This clonotype was recorded many times. V is TRBV10-2 and J is TRBJ1-5; unclear D gene. CDR1 and CDR2 from the germline V gene are WSHSY and SAAADI. V dropped 2 bases and J dropped 1 base, with 9 bases sitting between them. The CDR3 is 15 residues long. The CDR3 nucleotides read TGCGCCAGCAGTGAGATAGGAAGCAGCAATCAGCCCCAGCATTTT. It yields the protein CASSEIGSSNQPQHF.

This clonotype was observed a handful of times. The rearrangement uses TRBV4-3 and TRBJ2-7; a possible D gene is TRBD2 (6 bases). V lost 3 bases and J 6 bases, leaving 15 bases between the germline ends. The length of the CDR3 is 14 residues. Looked up from germline, CDR1 is LGHNA and CDR2 is YSLEER. The CDR3 is CASSQDGGWAEQYF. CDR3 nucleotides: TGCGCCAGCAGCCAGGATGGAGGGTGGGCCGAGCAGTACTTC.

This clonotype was seen a handful of times. This rearrangement joins TRBV30 to TRBJ2-4; no firm D call. The germline V gene encodes CDR1 GTSNPN and CDR2 SVGIG (reference sequence). The V gene lost 3 bases and the J gene lost 0 bases, with 6 bases spanning the gap. CDR3 size: 13 residues. CDR3 DNA sequence: TGTGCCTGGAGAGGCGTAGCCAAAAACATTCAGTACTTC. It encodes CAWRGVAKNIQYF.

The table lists this clonotype with a few counts. The rearrangement uses TRBV20-1 and TRBJ2-7; D might be TRBD2 (6 bases). Trimming stripped 6 bases from V and 1 base from J, with 10 bases between. This CDR3 comprises 12 residues. Germline CDR1 reads DFQATT; CDR2 reads SNEGSKA (reference sequence). CDR3 DNA sequence: TGCAGTGCGTCTCTAGCGTCCTACGAGCAGTACTTC. This codes for CSASLASYEQYF.

The V and J genes are TRBV7-2 and TRBJ1-2, with TRBD1 matching 12 bases. With 1 base clipped from V and 8 bases from J, the junction kept 2 bases outside the gene matches. The germline CDR1 and CDR2 sequences are SGHTA and FQGNSA. The CDR3 has 14 residues. The CDR3 spells CASSLGDRGRGYTF. The DNA for the CDR3 is TGTGCCAGCAGCTTAGGGGACAGGGGGCGAGGCTACACCTTC.

This clonotype was counted between two and nine times. The rearrangement uses TRBV12-3 or TRBV12-4 and TRBJ2-5, with D perhaps assigned TRBD1 or TRBD2 (5 bases each). CDR3 length: 13 amino acids. V lost 6 bases to trimming and J lost 0 bases, with 8 bases between them. This chain's CDR3 is CASSGTDQETQYF. In DNA form, the CDR3 reads TGTGCCAGCAGCGGGACGGACCAAGAGACCCAGTACTTC.

The V gene is TRBV10-3, the J gene TRBJ1-1, with 9 bases fitting TRBD1. Germline values: CDR1 ENHRY, CDR2 SYGVKD. V trimming: 5 bases; J trimming: 6 bases; junction bases outside the gene matches: 7. The CDR3 length is 14 residues. The CDR3 DNA is TGTGCCATCAGTTCCCAGGGGACAGGGTCTGAAGCTTTCTTT. It yields the protein CAISSQGTGSEAFF.

The chain uses TRBV6-1 and TRBJ1-1; D gene uncertain. This CDR3 contains 11 residues. Germline V lookup: CDR1 MNHNS, CDR2 SASEGT. V lost 3 bases and J lost 8, with 7 bases in between. Here the CDR3 DNA reads TGTGCCAGCAGTGACAGTACAGAAGCTTTCTTT. Encoded protein: CASSDSTEAFF.

The V and J genes are TRBV7-6 and TRBJ2-3, with TRBD1 identical over 7 bases. The ends lost 0 bases at V and 4 bases at J; junction bases unmatched: 4. Per germline, CDR1 SGHVS and CDR2 FNYEAQ. The CDR3 runs 15 residues. As DNA, the CDR3 is TGTGCCAGCAGCTTAGCAGGGGGCGGCCCAGATACGCAGTATTTT. This translates into CASSLAGGGPDTQYF. The full variable domain, rest sourced from reference TRBV7-6 and TRBJ2-3, is GAGVSQSPRYKVTKRGQDVALRCDPISGHVSLYWYRQALGQGPEFLTYFNYEAQQDKSGLPNDRFSAERPEGSISTLTIQRTEQRDSAMYRCASSLAGGGPDTQYFGPGTRLTVL.